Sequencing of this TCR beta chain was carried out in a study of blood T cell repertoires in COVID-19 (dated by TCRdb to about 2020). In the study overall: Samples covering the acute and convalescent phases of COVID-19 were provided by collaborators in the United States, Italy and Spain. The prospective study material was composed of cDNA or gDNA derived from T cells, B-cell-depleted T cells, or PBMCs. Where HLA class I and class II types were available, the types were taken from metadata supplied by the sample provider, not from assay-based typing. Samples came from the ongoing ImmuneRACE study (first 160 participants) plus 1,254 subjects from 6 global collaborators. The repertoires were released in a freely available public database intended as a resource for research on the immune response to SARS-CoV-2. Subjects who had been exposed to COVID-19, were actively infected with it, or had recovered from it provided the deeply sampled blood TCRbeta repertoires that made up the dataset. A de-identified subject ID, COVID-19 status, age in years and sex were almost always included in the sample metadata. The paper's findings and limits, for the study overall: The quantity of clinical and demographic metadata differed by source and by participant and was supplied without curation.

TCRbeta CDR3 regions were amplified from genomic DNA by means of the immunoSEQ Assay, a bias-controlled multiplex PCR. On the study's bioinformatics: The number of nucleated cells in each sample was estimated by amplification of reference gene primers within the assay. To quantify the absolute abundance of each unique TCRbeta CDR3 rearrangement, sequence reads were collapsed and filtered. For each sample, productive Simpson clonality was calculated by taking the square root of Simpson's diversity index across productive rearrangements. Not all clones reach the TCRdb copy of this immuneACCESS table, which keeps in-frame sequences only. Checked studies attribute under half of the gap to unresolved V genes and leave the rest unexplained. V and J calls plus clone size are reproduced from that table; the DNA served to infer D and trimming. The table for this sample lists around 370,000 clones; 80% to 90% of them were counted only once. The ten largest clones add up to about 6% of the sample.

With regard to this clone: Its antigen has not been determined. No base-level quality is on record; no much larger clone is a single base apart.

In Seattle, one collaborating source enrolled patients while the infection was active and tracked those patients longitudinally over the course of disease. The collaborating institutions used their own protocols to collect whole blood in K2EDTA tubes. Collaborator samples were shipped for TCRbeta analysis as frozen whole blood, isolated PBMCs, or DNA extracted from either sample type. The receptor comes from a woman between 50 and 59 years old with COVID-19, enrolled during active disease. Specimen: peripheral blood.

DNA sequence: TGTGCCAGCAGCTTGGGACTCATGAACACCGGGGAGCTGTTTTTT. Its product reads: CASSLGLMNTGELFF. The chain was built from TRBV5-8 and TRBJ2-2; the D gene lacks a confident call. The CDR3 holds 15 amino acids from the cysteine to the phenylalanine. The only DNA kept is the CDR3, 45 bases in frame from the first base. V is pared back by 0 bases and J by 1 base, with 7 bases lying between the germline termini. CDR1 SGHTS and CDR2 YDEGEE are derived from the germline V gene.